This note documents a single T cell receptor beta chain sequence. What it binds is not known. The entry originates in a study of shared clonotypes between healthy human individuals. Study in general: The study enrolled a couple of women and a few men aged 18 to 49.

Study outcomes and limitations: Blood alone was sampled, and tissue repertoires likely differ.

Several immunoSEQ plates held equal portions of the genomic DNA taken from each subset. Data came from immunoSEQ multiplex PCR; TCRdb stores just in-frame clones and leaves some out. The data show nearly 2 million clones, about 95% seen once. CD8 cells classed as naive were CD45RO-negative and positively selected for CCR7, excluding terminally differentiated effector memory CD45RA+ cells. Germline V gives CDR1 SGHNT, CDR2 YENEEA. The CDR3 covers 16 residues. Trimming pared 1 base from V and 0 bases from J, leaving 9 bases between. The receptor's source is a man between 18 and 29 years old in good health. Sequencing input: naive CD8+ T cells sorted from blood. The chain links TRBV11-3 to TRBJ2-2, with D hard to call. CDR3 bases: TGTGCCAGCAGCTTAGTCGGGCTAGCGAACACCGGGGAGCTGTTTTTT. Its protein is CASSLVGLANTGELFF. The whole variable domain, remainder taken from reference TRBV11-3 and TRBJ2-2, is EAGVVQSPRYKIIEKKQPVAFWCNPISGHNTLYWYLQNLGQGPELLIRYENEEAVDDSQLPKDRFSAERLKGVDSTLKIQPAELGDSAVYLCASSLVGLANTGELFFGEGSRLTVL.